These 16 T cell receptor beta chains were sequenced from one sample in a study of T cell responses to AZD1222 COVID-19 vaccine. Sequencing used immunoSEQ multiplex PCR; TCRdb keeps in-frame clones, though not all of them. The table has approximately 120,000 clones, about 88% seen once; the top ten hold roughly a sixth. The specimen comprised peripheral blood, sampled on day 0 of AZD1222 vaccination. These receptors originate from an adult in good health.

This chain connects TRBV11-2 to TRBJ2-2, with TRBD1 matching 8 bases. The CDR3 sequence is 13 residues long. The germline CDR1 and CDR2 sequences are SGHAT and FQNNGV. The trim removed 4 bases at V and 6 bases at J, leaving 1 base unmatched. The CDR3 sequence is CASSSTGAGELFF. The CDR3 nucleotides read TGTGCCAGCAGCTCGACAGGGGCCGGGGAGCTGTTTTTT.

This chain links TRBV9 with TRBJ1-5, with 10 bases that match TRBD1. The CDR3 contains 15 residues. J was trimmed by 6 bases and V by 3 bases; bases with no gene match: 6. Germline V gene sequence: CDR1 SGDLS, CDR2 YYNGEE. The CDR3 is CASSATGGHGQPQHF. CDR3 coding DNA: TGTGCCAGCAGCGCGACAGGGGGCCACGGTCAGCCCCAGCATTTT.

This chain connects TRBV28 to TRBJ2-1; D is undetermined. V was cut by 3 bases and J by 7 bases, with 13 bases left in between. From germline, CDR1 is MDHEN and CDR2 SYDVKM. This CDR3 comprises 14 residues. The CDR3 loop reads CASSLARSRNEQFF. DNA of the CDR3: TGTGCCAGCAGTTTGGCGAGGAGTAGGAATGAGCAGTTCTTC.

The J gene is TRBJ2-7, the V gene TRBV6-5, with D perhaps TRBD1 or TRBD2 (5 bases each). This CDR3 region has 13 residues. Per the germline V gene, CDR1 is MNHEY and CDR2 is SVGAGI. V shed 8 bases and J shed 5 bases, with 16 bases lying between them. As DNA, the CDR3 is TGTGCCAGCTCGGGGCTCTTGCTCCACGAGCAGTACGTC. Translating gives CASSGLLLHEQYV.

The chain links TRBV5-4 to TRBJ1-2; D perhaps matches TRBD1 (5 bases). From germline, CDR1 is SGHNT and CDR2 YYREEE (reference sequence). V lost 3 bases and J 4 bases, leaving 13 bases between the germline ends. This CDR3 has 14 amino acids. The CDR3 coding sequence is TGTGCCAGCAGCTGGGGGAACAGGATCTATGGCTACACCTTC. The encoded protein is CASSWGNRIYGYTF.

V usage is TRBV11-2 and J usage is TRBJ1-1; D unclear. With 0 bases removed from V and 3 bases from J, the gap between germline ends came to 2 bases. The CDR3 covers 12 residues. Germline V lookup: CDR1 SGHAT, CDR2 FQNNGV. The CDR3: CASSLDDTEAFF. The CDR3 DNA is TGTGCCAGCAGCTTAGATGACACTGAAGCTTTCTTT.

V gene TRBV7-8 combines with J gene TRBJ2-7; D is ambiguous. The CDR3 extends over 14 amino acids. Germline CDR1 is SGHVS and CDR2 is FQNEAQ. The V end lost 1 base, the J end lost 0 bases, and 7 bases lay between the germline ends. CDR3 DNA: TGTGCCAGCAGCTTAGGGAGACCCTCCTACGAGCAGTACGTC. The encoded protein is CASSLGRPSYEQYV.

This sequence joins TRBV7-3 and TRBJ2-1; 7 bases agree with TRBD2. J lost 5 bases, V lost 3 bases, and 7 bases had no gene match. Germline values: CDR1 SGHTA, CDR2 FQGTGA. This CDR3 contains 15 residues. CDR3 loop: CASSLSGDRHNEQFF. The CDR3 DNA is TGTGCCAGCAGCTTGAGCGGGGACCGTCACAATGAGCAGTTCTTC.

The chain recombines TRBV19 with TRBJ2-7; 10 bases agree with TRBD1. This CDR3 contains 13 residues. The ends lost 6 bases at V and 5 bases at J; junction bases unmatched: 4. CDR1 and CDR2 from the germline V gene are LNHDA and SQIVND (reference sequence). The CDR3 reads CASRSTGGDEQYF. The CDR3 DNA is TGTGCCAGTAGGTCGACAGGGGGCGACGAGCAGTACTTC.

J is TRBJ2-7 and V is TRBV7-6, with 7 bases that match TRBD1. With 0 bases clipped from V and 3 bases from J, the junction kept 8 bases outside the gene matches. CDR3 length equals 16 residues. Germline V CDR1 and CDR2: SGHVS, FNYEAQ. The CDR3 spells CASSLAQGGGGYEQYF. The CDR3 coding sequence is TGTGCCAGCAGCTTAGCGCAAGGGGGCGGAGGCTACGAGCAGTACTTC.

V is TRBV5-4 and J is TRBJ1-2; D unclear. Trimming removed 4 bases at V and 0 bases at J, with 10 bases between. The CDR3 loop spans 14 amino acids. The germline gives CDR1 SGHNT, CDR2 YYREEE (reference sequence). This CDR3 is CASSRSEPNYGYTF. For the CDR3, the DNA is TGTGCCAGCAGCCGCAGCGAACCTAACTATGGCTACACCTTC.

The rearrangement links TRBV27 to TRBJ1-2; D is ambiguous. Germline CDR1 MNHEY, CDR2 SMNVEV (reference sequence). The CDR3 runs to 19 residues. Trimming cost V 2 bases and J 6 bases, with 28 bases left between them. The CDR3 protein is CASSLGLPRPGKINDGYTF. The CDR3 coding sequence is TGTGCCAGCAGTTTAGGGCTCCCCCGACCCGGGAAGATAAATGATGGCTACACCTTC.

Points on this clone: One end of the junction does not line up with germline, which may come from a read error. CDR3 sequence reads: CASSLGGAAVF. In DNA, the CDR3 is TGTGCCAGCAGTTTAGGTGGGGCCGCCGTCTTT. The rearrangement links TRBV12-3 or TRBV12-4 to TRBJ1-1; D is possibly TRBD1 (5 bases). The length of the CDR3 is 11 residues.

Here the CDR3 reads CASSAQGQAFF. The CDR3 region has the DNA TGTGCCAGCAGCGCGCAGGGGCAAGCTTTCTTT. The V and J genes are TRBV9 and TRBJ1-1, with a possible D match to TRBD1 (6 bases). Germline assignment: CDR1 SGDLS and CDR2 YYNGEE. V was clipped by 3 bases and J by 9 bases, with 9 bases between them. The CDR3 is 11 amino acids.

The V gene is TRBV19, the J gene TRBJ1-2; a weak D match, TRBD1 (5 bases). V lost 8 bases and J 4 bases, leaving 23 bases between the germline ends. CDR3 length equals 16 residues. Germline lookup yields CDR1 LNHDA and CDR2 SQIVND (reference sequence). CDR3 nucleotides: TGTGCCAGTCGGGGAACAGGTCCCAGGGTGGGCTATGGCTACACCTTC. Its translation: CASRGTGPRVGYGYTF.

The V call is TRBV7-8, the J call TRBJ1-5; D gene unclear. Between the trimmed V and J ends, which lost 1 base and 0 bases, there was a span of 7 bases. Germline V gives CDR1 SGHVS, CDR2 FQNEAQ. This CDR3 contains 15 residues. The CDR3 reads CASSLGRYSNQPQHF. CDR3 nucleotide sequence: TGTGCCAGCAGCTTAGGCAGATATAGCAATCAGCCCCAGCATTTT.